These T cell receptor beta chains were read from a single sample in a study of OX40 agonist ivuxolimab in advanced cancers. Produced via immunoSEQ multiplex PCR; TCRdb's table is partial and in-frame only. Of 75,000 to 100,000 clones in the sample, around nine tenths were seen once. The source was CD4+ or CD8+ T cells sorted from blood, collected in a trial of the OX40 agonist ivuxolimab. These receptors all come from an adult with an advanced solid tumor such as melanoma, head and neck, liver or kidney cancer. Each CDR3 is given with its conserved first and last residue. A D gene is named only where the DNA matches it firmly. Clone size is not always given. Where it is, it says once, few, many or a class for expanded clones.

TGTGCCAGCAGCTTAGGGTCGGGGAGTAAGGCGAATACGCAGTATTTT CASSLGSGSKANTQYF TRBV7-2 . . TRBJ2-3
TGCGCCAGCAGCTTGGCTCGGCTTCCCGCGAACACCGGGGAGCTGTTTTTT CASSLARLPANTGELFF TRBV5-1 . . TRBJ2-2
TGTGCCAGCAGTGTCGGCCAGGGGGCCGGTCAGCCCCAGCATTTT CASSVGQGAGQPQHF TRBV6-1 TRBD1 . TRBJ1-5
TGTGCCAGCAGTTTACTTAGTCAGAATCAGCCCCAGCATTTT CASSLLSQNQPQHF TRBV27 . . TRBJ1-5
TGTGCCAGCAGCTTAGTCCAGGGGGTATGGGAAAAACTGTTTTTT CASSLVQGVWEKLFF TRBV7-9 TRBD1 . TRBJ1-4
TGTGCCAGCAGCTGGGACGGCACAGATACGCAGTATTTT CASSWDGTDTQYF TRBV7-9 . few TRBJ2-3
TGTGCCTGGAGCGGTACCGGGACAGGGGAGTGGGAGCAGTACTTC CAWSGTGTGEWEQYF TRBV30 TRBD1 . TRBJ2-7
TGTGCCAGCAGCTTATACCTAGCGGGAGATTCTGATACGCAGTATTTT CASSLYLAGDSDTQYF TRBV7-3 TRBD2 . TRBJ2-3
TGCGCCAGCAGCCAATACACAGGGACACGGGGCGGGGAGCTGTTTTTT CASSQYTGTRGGELFF TRBV4-3 . . TRBJ2-2
TGTGCCACAACTAAGGGAGTAAGCTCCTACGAGCAGTACTTC CATTKGVSSYEQYF TRBV10-3 . few TRBJ2-7
TGTGCCAGCTCAAACTGGGGGGATACGCAGTATTTT CASSNWGDTQYF TRBV25-1 . once TRBJ2-3
TGCGCCAGCAGCTTGGGGACTAGCGGGAATCTCAATGAGCAGTTCTTC CASSLGTSGNLNEQFF TRBV5-1 TRBD2 . TRBJ2-1
TGTGCCAGCTCACCCTTCCTCGACAGGGGAGGTGAAAAACTGTTTTTT CASSPFLDRGGEKLFF TRBV18 TRBD1 once TRBJ1-4
TGTGCCAGCTCACCAGGACTGAATGAGCAGTTCTTC CASSPGLNEQFF TRBV18 . . TRBJ2-1
TGTGCCAGCTCACCCCGTTTTAGCGAAGGGACCCAGTACTTC CASSPRFSEGTQYF TRBV18 . . TRBJ2-5
TGCGCCAGCAGCCAAGTTGGTGTCGGGTCATCTGCCTACAATGAGCAGTTCTTC CASSQVGVGSSAYNEQFF TRBV4-1 . . TRBJ2-1
TGTGCCAGCAGCTTAGGTTCGCGGTCCCGCTACAATGAGCAGTTCTTC CASSLGSRSRYNEQFF TRBV7-9 . once TRBJ2-1